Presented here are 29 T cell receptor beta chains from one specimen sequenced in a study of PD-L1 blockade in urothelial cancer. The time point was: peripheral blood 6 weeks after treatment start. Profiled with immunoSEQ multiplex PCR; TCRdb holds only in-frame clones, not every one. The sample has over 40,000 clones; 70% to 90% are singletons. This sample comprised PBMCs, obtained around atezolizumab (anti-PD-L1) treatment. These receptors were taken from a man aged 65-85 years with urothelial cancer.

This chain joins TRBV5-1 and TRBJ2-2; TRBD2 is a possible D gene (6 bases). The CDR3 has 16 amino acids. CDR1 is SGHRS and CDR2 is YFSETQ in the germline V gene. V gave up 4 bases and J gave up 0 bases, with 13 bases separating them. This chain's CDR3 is CASSGGTLANTGELFF. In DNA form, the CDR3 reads TGCGCCAGCAGCGGGGGGACTCTCGCGAACACCGGGGAGCTGTTTTTT.

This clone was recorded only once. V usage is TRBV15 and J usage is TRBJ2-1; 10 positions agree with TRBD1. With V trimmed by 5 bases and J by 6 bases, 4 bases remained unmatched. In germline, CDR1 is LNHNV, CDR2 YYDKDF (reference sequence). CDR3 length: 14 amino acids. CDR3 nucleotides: TGTGCCACCAGCCAGGACAGGGGGTTCAATGAGCAGTTCTTC. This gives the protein CATSQDRGFNEQFF.

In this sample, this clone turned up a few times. The DNA of the CDR3 is TGTGCCAGCAGCGGGACTAGCGGGAGAGTTTACAATGAGCAGTTCTTC. Encoded protein: CASSGTSGRVYNEQFF. The chain recombines TRBV25-1 with TRBJ2-1, with 14 bases identical to TRBD2. The CDR3 covers 16 residues. J gave up 4 bases and V 6 bases, and 5 bases lay outside the gene matches. Germline CDR1 and CDR2: MGHDK and SYGVNS.

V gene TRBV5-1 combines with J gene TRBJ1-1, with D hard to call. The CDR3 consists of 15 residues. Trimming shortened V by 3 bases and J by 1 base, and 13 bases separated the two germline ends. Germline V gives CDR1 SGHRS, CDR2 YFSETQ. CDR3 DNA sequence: TGCGCCAGCAGCTCGGGAGGGTTGGCGAACACTGAAGCTTTCTTT. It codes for CASSSGGLANTEAFF.

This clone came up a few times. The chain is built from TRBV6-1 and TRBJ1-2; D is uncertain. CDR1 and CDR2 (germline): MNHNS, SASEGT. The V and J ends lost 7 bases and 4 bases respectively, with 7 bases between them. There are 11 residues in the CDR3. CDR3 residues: CASMYTYGYTF. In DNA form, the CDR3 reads TGTGCCAGCATGTACACCTATGGCTACACCTTC.

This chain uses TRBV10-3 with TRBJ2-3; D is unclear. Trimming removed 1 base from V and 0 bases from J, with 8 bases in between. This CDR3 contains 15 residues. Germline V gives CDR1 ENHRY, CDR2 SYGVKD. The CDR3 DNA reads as TGTGCCATCAGTGAGTACCGAGATAGCACAGATACGCAGTATTTT. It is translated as CAISEYRDSTDTQYF.

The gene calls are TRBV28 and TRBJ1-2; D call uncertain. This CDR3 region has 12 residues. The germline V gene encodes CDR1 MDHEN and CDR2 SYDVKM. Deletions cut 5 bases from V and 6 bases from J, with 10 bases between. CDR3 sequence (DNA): TGTGCCAGCAGTCCCCAGGTGGATGGCTACACCTTC. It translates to CASSPQVDGYTF.

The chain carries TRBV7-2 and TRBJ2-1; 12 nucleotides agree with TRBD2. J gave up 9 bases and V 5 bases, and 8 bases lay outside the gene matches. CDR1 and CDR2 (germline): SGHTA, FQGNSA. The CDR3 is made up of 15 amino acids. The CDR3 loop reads CASSRTSGNGVEQFF. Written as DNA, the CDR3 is TGTGCCAGCAGCCGGACTAGCGGGAACGGGGTTGAGCAGTTCTTC.

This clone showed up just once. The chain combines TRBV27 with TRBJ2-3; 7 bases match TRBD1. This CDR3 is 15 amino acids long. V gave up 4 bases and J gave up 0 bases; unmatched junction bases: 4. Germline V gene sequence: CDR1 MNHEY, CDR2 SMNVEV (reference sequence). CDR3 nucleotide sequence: TGTGCCAGCAGTTCGATACAGGGGAGCACAGATACGCAGTATTTT. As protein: CASSSIQGSTDTQYF.

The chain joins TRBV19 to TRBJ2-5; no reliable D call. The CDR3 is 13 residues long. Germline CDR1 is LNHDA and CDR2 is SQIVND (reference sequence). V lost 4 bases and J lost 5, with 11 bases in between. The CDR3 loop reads CASSTRVRETQYF. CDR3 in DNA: TGTGCCAGTAGTACTCGTGTGAGGGAGACCCAGTACTTC. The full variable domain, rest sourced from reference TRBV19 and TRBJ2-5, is DGGITQSPKYLFRKEGQNVTLSCEQNLNHDAMYWYRQDPGQGLRLIYYSQIVNDFQKGDIAEGYSVSREKKESFPLTVTSAQKNPTAFYLCASSTRVRETQYFGPGTRLLVL.

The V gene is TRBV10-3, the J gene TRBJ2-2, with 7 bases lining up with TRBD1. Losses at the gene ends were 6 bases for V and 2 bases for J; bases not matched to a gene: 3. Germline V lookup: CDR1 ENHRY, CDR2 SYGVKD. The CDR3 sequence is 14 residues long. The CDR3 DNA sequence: TGTGCCATCAGCAGGGACAGTAACACCGGGGAGCTGTTTTTT. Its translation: CAISRDSNTGELFF.

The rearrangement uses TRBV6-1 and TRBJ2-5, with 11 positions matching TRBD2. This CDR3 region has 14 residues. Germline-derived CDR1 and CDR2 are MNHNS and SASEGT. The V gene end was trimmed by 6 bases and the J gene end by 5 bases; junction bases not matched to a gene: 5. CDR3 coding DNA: TGTGCCAGCAGATTAGCGGGAGGGATCGAGACCCAGTACTTC. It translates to CASRLAGGIETQYF.

The CDR3 nucleotides read TGTGCCAGCAGTAACAGGGGGCGGTTGCTTACGACTGAAGCTTTCTTT. This gives the protein CASSNRGRLLTTEAFF. V usage is TRBV28 and J usage is TRBJ1-1; 9 nucleotides match TRBD1. The CDR3 has 16 residues. J gave up 5 bases and V 5 bases, and 12 bases lay outside the gene matches. Germline CDR1 and CDR2: MDHEN and SYDVKM.

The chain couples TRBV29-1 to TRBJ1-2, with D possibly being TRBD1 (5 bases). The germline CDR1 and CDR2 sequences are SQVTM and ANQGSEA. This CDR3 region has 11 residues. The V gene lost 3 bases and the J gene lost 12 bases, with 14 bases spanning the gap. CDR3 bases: TGCAGCGTTGAGGCAGGGTTGATCAACACCTTC. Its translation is CSVEAGLINTF.

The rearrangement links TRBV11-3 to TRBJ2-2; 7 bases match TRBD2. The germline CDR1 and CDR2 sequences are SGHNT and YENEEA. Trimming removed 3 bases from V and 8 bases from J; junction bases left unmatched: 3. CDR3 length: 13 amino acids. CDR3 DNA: TGTGCCAGCAGCTTGCAGGGAGGGGGGGAGCTGTTTTTT. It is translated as CASSLQGGGELFF.

The CDR3 DNA reads TGTGCCAGCAGTCTCACCAGGGTACCCTCTGAAAAACTGTTTTTT. Protein product: CASSLTRVPSEKLFF. The chain links TRBV2 to TRBJ1-4; TRBD1 is a possible D gene (5 bases). In germline, CDR1 is SNHLY, CDR2 FYNNEI. The V end was cut by 5 bases, the J end by 7 bases, with 17 bases between. There are 15 residues in the CDR3. Full variable domain (missing parts from reference TRBV2 and TRBJ1-4): EPEVTQTPSHQVTQMGQEVILRCVPISNHLYFYWYRQILGQKVEFLVSFYNNEISEKSEIFDDQFSVERPDGSNFTLKIRSTKLEDSAMYFCASSLTRVPSEKLFFGSGTQLSVL.

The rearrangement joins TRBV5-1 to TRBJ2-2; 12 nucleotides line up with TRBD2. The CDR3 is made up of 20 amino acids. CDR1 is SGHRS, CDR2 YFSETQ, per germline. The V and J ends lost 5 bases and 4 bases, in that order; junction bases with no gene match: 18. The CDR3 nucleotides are TGCGCCAGCAGTTCCTGGAGGCTAGCGGGAGGGCCGTCATCCACCGGGGAGCTGTTTTTT. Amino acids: CASSSWRLAGGPSSTGELFF.

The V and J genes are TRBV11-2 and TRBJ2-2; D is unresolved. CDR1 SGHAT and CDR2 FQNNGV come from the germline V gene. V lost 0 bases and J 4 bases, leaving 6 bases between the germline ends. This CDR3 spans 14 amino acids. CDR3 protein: CASSLESLTGELFF. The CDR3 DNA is TGTGCCAGCAGCTTAGAAAGCCTCACCGGGGAGCTGTTTTTT. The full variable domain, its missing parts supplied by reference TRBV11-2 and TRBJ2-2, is EAGVAQSPRYKIIEKRQSVAFWCNPISGHATLYWYQQILGQGPKLLIQFQNNGVVDDSQLPKDRFSAERLKGVDSTLKIQPAKLEDSAVYLCASSLESLTGELFFGEGSRLTVL.

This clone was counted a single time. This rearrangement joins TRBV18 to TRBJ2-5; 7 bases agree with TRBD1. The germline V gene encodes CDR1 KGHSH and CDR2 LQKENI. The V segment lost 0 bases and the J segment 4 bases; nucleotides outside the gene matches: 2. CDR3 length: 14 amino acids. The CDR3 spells CASSPPSGGETQYF. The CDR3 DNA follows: TGTGCCAGCTCACCACCGTCAGGGGGAGAGACCCAGTACTTC.

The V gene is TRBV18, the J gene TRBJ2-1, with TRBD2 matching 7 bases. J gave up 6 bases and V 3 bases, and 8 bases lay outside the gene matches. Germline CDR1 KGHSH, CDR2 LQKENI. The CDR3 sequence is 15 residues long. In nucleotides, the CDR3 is TGTGCCAGCTCACCCGGACTAGAGACCTTCAATGAGCAGTTCTTC. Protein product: CASSPGLETFNEQFF.

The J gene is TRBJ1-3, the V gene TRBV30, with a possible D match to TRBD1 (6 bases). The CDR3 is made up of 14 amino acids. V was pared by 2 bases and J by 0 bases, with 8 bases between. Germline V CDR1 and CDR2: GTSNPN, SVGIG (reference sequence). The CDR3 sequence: CAWSTGYSGNTIYF. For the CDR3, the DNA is TGTGCCTGGAGTACAGGGTACTCTGGAAACACCATATATTTT.

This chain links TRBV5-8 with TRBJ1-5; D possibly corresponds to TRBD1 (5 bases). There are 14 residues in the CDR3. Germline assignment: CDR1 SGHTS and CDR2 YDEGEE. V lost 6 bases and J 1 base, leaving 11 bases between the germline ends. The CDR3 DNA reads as TGTGCCAGCAAGAAAAGGGGAAGCAATCAGCCCCAGCATTTT. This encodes CASKKRGSNQPQHF.

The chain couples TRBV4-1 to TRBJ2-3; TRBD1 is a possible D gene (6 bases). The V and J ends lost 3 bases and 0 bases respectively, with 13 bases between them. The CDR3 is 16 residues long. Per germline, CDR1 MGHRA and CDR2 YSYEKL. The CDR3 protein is CASSQTGTPSTDTQYF. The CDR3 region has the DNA TGCGCCAGCAGCCAGACCGGGACACCTAGCACAGATACGCAGTATTTT.

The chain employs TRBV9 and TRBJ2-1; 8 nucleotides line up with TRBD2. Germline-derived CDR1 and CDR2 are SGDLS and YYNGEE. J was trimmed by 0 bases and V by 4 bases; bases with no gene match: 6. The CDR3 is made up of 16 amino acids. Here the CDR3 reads CASSTERGSSYNEQFF. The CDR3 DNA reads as TGTGCCAGCAGCACCGAGCGGGGGAGCTCCTACAATGAGCAGTTCTTC.

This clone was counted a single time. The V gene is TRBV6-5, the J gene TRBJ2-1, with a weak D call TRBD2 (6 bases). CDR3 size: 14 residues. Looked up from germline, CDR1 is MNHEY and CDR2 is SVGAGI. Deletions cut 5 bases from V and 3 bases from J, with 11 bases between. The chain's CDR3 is CASSRGTDYNEQFF. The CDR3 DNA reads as TGTGCCAGCAGTCGCGGGACGGACTACAATGAGCAGTTCTTC.

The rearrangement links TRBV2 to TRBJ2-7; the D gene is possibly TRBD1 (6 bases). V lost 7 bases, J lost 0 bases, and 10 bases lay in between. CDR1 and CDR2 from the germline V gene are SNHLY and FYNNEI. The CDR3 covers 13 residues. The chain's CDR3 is CASITGISYEQYF. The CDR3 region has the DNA TGTGCCAGCATTACAGGGATCTCCTACGAGCAGTACTTC.

DNA for the CDR3: TGTGCCAGTAGTATTAGGGGCCGAGGGGGTCGGTCCTACAATGAGCAGTTCTTC. Encoded protein: CASSIRGRGGRSYNEQFF. This chain uses TRBV19 with TRBJ2-1; possibly TRBD1 for D (6 bases). Trimming took off 3 bases at V and 1 base at J, with 19 bases between the two ends. The CDR3 has 18 amino acids. Germline CDR1 LNHDA, CDR2 SQIVND (reference sequence). Using reference TRBV19 and TRBJ2-1 for the parts outside the CDR3, the full variable domain is DGGITQSPKYLFRKEGQNVTLSCEQNLNHDAMYWYRQDPGQGLRLIYYSQIVNDFQKGDIAEGYSVSREKKESFPLTVTSAQKNPTAFYLCASSIRGRGGRSYNEQFFGPGTRLTVL.

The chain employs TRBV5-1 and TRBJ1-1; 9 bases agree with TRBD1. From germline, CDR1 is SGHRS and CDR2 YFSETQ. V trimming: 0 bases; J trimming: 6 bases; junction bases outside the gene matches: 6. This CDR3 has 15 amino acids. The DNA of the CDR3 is TGCGCCAGCAGCTTGGAGACAGGGGGTGGGGCTGAAGCTTTCTTT. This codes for CASSLETGGGAEAFF.

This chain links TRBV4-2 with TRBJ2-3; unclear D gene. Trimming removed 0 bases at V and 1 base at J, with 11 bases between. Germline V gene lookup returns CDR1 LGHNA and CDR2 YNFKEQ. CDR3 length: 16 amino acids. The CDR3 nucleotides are TGTGCCAGCAGCCAAGATCGAAGCGCCCGCACAGATACGCAGTATTTT. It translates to CASSQDRSARTDTQYF.